This T cell receptor beta chain was identified in a study of CD8 T cells in Susac syndrome. V gave up 6 bases and J gave up 2 bases; unmatched junction bases: 15. This CDR3 has 19 residues. From germline, CDR1 is MNHEY and CDR2 SVGEGT. RNA, at roughly 0.45 to 1 ug, was reverse transcribed with random hexamers. TCRdb used MiXCR to reprocess the immunoSEQ multiplex PCR reads, holding one entry per CDR3 protein. Of roughly 140,000 distinct CDR3 sequences in the sample, 94% were seen once. This rearrangement joins TRBV6-2 or TRBV6-3 to TRBJ2-3, with 12 bases that match TRBD2. The receptor comes from a human donor in good health. The source material was CD8+ T cells from PBMCs. The CDR3 region has the DNA TGTGCCAGCAGCCCGCTAGCGGGAGGGCCGGGTATTTTCACAGATACGCAGTATTTT. Protein product: CASSPLAGGPGIFTDTQYF.